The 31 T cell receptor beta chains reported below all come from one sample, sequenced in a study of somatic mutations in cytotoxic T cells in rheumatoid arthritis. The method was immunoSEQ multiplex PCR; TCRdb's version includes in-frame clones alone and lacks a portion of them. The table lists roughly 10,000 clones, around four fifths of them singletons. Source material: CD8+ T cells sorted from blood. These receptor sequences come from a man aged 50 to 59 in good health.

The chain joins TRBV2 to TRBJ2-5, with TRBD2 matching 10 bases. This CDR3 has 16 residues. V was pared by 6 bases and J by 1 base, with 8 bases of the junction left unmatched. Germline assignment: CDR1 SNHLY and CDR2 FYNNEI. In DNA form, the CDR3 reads TGTGCCAGCAGGGGCTGGACTAGCGGATTCCAAGAGACCCAGTACTTC. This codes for CASRGWTSGFQETQYF.

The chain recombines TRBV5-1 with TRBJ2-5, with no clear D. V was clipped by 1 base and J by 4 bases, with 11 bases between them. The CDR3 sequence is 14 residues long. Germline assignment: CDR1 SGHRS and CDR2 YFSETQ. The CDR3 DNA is TGCGCCAGCAGCTTGCTGGGCGCTGGAGAGACCCAGTACTTC. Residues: CASSLLGAGETQYF.

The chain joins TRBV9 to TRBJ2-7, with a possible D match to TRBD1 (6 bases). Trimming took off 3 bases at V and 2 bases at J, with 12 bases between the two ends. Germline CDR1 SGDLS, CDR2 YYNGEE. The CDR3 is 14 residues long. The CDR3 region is CASSGRTAPYEQYF. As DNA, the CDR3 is TGTGCCAGCAGCGGCCGGACAGCCCCCTACGAGCAGTACTTC.

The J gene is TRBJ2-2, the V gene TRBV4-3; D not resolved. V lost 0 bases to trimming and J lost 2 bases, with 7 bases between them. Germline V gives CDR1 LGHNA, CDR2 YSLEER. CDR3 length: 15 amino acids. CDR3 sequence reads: CASSQDWANTGELFF. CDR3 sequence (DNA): TGCGCCAGCAGCCAAGATTGGGCTAACACCGGGGAGCTGTTTTTT.

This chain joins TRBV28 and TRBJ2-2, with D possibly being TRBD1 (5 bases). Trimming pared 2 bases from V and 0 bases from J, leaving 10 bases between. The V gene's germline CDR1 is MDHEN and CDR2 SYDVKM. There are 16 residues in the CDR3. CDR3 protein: CASSLTGRANTGELFF. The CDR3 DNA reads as TGTGCCAGCAGTTTAACAGGCAGGGCGAACACCGGGGAGCTGTTTTTT.

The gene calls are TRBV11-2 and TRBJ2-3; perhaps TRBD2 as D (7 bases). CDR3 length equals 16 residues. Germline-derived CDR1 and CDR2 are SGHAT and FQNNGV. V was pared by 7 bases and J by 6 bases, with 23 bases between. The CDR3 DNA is TGTGCCAGCACCACTTTGAGAGGGGGGGGTAGGGATACGCAGTATTTT. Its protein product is CASTTLRGGGRDTQYF.

The CDR3 region has the DNA TGTGCCAGCAGCTTCCGGGACTCCGGCACCTACGAGCAGTACTTC. It yields the protein CASSFRDSGTYEQYF. J is TRBJ2-7 and V is TRBV7-2; D possibly corresponds to TRBD2 (6 bases). This CDR3 contains 15 residues. The germline V gene has CDR1 SGHTA and CDR2 FQGNSA. The V gene lost 3 bases and the J gene lost 2 bases, with 14 bases spanning the gap.

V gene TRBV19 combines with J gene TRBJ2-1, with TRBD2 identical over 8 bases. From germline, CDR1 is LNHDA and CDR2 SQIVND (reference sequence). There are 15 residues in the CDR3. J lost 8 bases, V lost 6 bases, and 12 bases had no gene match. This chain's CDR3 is CASRGRGASKHEQFF. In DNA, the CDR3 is TGTGCCAGTAGAGGGCGGGGGGCGTCGAAGCATGAGCAGTTCTTC.

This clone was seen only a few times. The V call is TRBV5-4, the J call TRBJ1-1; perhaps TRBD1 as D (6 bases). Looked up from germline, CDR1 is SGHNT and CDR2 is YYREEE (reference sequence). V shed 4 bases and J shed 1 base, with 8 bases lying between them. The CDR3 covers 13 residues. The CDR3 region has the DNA TGTGCCAGCAGCAAGGACAGGAACACTGAAGCTTTCTTT. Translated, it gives CASSKDRNTEAFF.

CDR3 DNA sequence: TGTGCCAGCAGTGAAAGGACAGGGTTCAATCAGCCCCAGCATTTT. This translates into CASSERTGFNQPQHF. The chain has TRBV27 and TRBJ1-5; the match to TRBD1 covers 8 bases. The CDR3 has 15 amino acids. V lost 5 bases to trimming and J lost 3 bases; unmatched junction nucleotides: 6. Germline loops: CDR1 MNHEY, CDR2 SMNVEV (reference sequence).

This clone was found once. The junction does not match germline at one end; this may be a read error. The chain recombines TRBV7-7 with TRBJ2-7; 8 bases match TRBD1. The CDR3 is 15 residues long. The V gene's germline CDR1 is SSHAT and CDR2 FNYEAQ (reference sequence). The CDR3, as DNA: TGTGCTAGCAGTCCCCAGGGGGCGTCGACCTACGAGCAGTACTTC. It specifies CASSPQGASTYEQYF.

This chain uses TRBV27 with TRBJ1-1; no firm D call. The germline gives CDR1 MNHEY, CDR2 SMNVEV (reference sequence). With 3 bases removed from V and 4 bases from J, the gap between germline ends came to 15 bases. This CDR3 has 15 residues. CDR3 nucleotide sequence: TGTGCCAGCAGTTTGGGTAGGTTAGGCGGCACTGAAGCTTTCTTT. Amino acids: CASSLGRLGGTEAFF.

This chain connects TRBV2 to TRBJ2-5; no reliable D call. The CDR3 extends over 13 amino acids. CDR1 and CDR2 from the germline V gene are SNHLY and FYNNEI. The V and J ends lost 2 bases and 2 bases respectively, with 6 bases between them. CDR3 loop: CASSEFGQETQYF. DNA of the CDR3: TGTGCCAGCAGTGAATTCGGTCAAGAGACCCAGTACTTC.

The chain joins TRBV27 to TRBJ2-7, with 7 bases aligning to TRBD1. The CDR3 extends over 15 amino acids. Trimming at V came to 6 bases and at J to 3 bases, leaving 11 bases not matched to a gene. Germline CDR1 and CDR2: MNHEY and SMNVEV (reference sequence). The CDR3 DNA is TGTGCCAGCAGCCCGGGGACAGAATCTCTCTACGAGCAGTACTTC. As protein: CASSPGTESLYEQYF.

The CDR3: CASRSTGTSNQPQHF. CDR3 DNA sequence: TGTGCCAGCAGATCGACAGGGACGAGCAATCAGCCCCAGCATTTT. The chain couples TRBV28 to TRBJ1-5, with 7 bases matching TRBD1. Germline trimming cut 6 bases from V and 1 base from J; bases unmatched to any gene: 6. Germline CDR1 reads MDHEN; CDR2 reads SYDVKM. The CDR3 loop spans 15 amino acids.

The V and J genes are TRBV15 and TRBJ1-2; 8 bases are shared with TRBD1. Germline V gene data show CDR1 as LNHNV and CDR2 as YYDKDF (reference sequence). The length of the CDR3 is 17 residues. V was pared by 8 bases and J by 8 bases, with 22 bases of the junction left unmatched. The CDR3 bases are TGTGCCACCGCCACACCCCAGGGGGCAAGTCGTTTGGGAGGCTACACCTTC. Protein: CATATPQGASRLGGYTF.

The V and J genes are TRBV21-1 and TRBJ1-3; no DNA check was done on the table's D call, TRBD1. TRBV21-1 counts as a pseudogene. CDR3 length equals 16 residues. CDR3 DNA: TGTGCCAGCATCCGAAAGGGGGCCTTCCCTGGAAACACCATATATTTT. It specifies CASIRKGAFPGNTIYF.

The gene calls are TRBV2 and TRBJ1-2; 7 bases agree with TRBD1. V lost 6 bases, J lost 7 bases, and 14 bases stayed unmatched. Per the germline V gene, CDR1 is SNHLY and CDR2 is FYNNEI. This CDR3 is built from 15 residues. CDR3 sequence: CASSRQGEITSGYTF. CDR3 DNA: TGTGCCAGCAGCAGACAGGGTGAGATCACCTCTGGCTACACCTTC.

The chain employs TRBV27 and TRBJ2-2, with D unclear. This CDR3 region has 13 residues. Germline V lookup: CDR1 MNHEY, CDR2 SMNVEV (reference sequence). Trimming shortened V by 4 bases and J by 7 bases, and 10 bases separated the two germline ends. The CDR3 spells CASSSGDVGELFF. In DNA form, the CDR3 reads TGTGCCAGCAGTTCAGGTGACGTCGGGGAGCTGTTTTTT.

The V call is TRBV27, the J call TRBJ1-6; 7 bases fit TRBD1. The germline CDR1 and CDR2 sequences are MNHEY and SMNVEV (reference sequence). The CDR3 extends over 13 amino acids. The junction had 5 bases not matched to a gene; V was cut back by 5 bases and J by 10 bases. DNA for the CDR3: TGTGCCAGCAGTATGACAGGGAGGTCACCCCTCCACTTT. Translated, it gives CASSMTGRSPLHF.

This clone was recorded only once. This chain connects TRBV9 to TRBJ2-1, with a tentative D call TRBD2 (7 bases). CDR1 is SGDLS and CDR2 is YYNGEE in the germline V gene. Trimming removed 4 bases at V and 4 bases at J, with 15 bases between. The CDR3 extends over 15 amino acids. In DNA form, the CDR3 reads TGTGCCAGCAGCCCAGAGGGGGGGGTATACAATGAGCAGTTCTTC. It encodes CASSPEGGVYNEQFF.

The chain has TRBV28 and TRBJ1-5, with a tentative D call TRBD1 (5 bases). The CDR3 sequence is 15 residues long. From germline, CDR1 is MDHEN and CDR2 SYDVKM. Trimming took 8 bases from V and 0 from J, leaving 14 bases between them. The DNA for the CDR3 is TGTGCCAGCGGGGCCTGGGGACTTAGCAATCAGCCCCAGCATTTT. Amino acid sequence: CASGAWGLSNQPQHF.

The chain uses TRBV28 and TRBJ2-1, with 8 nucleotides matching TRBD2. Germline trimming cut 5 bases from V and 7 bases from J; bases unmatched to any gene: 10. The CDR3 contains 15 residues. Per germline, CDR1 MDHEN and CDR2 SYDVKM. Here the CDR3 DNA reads TGTGCCAGCAGTCCCATTATGAGCGGGAGTAATGAGCAGTTCTTC. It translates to CASSPIMSGSNEQFF.

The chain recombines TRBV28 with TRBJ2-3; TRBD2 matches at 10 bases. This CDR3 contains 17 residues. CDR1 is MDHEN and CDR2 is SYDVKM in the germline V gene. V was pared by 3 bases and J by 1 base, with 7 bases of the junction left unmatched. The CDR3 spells CASSFGSGGPRTDTQYF. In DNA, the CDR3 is TGTGCCAGCAGTTTTGGTAGCGGGGGGCCTCGCACAGATACGCAGTATTTT.

The DNA of the CDR3 is TGTGCCAGCAGCCCTGGGGCTAGCGGTAGCACAGATACGCAGTATTTT. It codes for CASSPGASGSTDTQYF. The genes are TRBV28 and TRBJ2-3; 7 bases align to TRBD2. The trim removed 6 bases at V and 0 bases at J, leaving 9 bases unmatched. This CDR3 spans 16 amino acids. The germline gives CDR1 MDHEN, CDR2 SYDVKM. Full variable domain (outside the CDR3, taken from reference TRBV28 and TRBJ2-3): DVKVTQSSRYLVKRTGEKVFLECVQDMDHENMFWYRQDPGLGLRLIYFSYDVKMKEKGDIPEGYSVSREKKERFSLILESASTNQTSMYLCASSPGASGSTDTQYFGPGTRLTVL.

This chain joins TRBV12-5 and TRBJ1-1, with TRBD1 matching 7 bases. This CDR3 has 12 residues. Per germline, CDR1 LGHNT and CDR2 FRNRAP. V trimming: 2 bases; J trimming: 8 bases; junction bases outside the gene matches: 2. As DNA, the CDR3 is TGTGCTAGTGGTTTGCCGACAGGGGAAGCTTTCTTT. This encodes CASGLPTGEAFF.

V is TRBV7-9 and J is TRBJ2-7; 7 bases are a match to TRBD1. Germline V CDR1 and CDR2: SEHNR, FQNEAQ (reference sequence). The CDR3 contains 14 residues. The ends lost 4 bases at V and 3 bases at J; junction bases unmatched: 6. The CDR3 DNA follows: TGTGCCAGCAGCTACAGGGGATCCTACTACGAGCAGTACTTC. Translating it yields CASSYRGSYYEQYF.

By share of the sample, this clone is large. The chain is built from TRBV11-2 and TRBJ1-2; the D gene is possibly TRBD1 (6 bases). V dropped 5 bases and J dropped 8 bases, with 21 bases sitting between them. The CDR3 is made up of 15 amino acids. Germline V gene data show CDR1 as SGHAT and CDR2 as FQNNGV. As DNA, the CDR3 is TGTGCCAGCAGCCCCTCCTCGTTGGGGGCGCGAGGCTACACCTTC. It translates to CASSPSSLGARGYTF.

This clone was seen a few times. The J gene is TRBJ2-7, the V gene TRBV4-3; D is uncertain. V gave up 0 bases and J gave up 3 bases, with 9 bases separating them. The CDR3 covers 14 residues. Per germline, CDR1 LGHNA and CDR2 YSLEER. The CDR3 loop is CASSQDPDNYEQYF. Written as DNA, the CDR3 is TGCGCCAGCAGCCAAGACCCAGATAACTACGAGCAGTACTTC.

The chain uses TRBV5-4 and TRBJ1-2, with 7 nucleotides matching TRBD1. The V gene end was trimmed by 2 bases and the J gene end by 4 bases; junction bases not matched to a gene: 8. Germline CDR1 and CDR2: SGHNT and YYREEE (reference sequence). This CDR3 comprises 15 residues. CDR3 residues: CASSFPGQSVYGYTF. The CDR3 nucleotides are TGTGCCAGCAGCTTCCCGGGACAGAGCGTCTATGGCTACACCTTC.

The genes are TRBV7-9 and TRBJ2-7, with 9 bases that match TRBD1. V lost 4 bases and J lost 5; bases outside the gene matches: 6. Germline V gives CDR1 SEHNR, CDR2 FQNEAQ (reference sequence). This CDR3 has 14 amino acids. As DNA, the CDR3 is TGTGCCAGCAGCTCCCGGGGACAGGGAAACGAGCAGTACTTC. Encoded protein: CASSSRGQGNEQYF.